This T cell receptor (beta chain) was recorded in a study of cytomegalovirus exposure and HLA in healthy donors. It was with 60 Vbeta and 13 Jbeta primers that the PCR ran. Generated by immunoSEQ multiplex PCR, the TCRdb table keeps only in-frame clones and is missing some. The sample records around 180,000 clones, approximately 80% being singletons. V shed 8 bases and J 4 bases; nucleotides not matched to a gene: 12. CDR3 length equals 15 residues. The germline CDR1 and CDR2 sequences are MNHEY and SMNVEV (reference sequence). Broader study findings: The sole available immune exposure information was CMV serostatus. It is likely that the observed cluster of highly shared sequence variants was a sequencing artifact. Segments of the TCR beta V type were, in most cases, productive about 90% or about 30% of the time in an earlier analysis. Cytomegalovirus association was assigned to under 200 TCR beta chains.

Comment on this clone: Its target is unknown.

This rearrangement joins TRBV27 to TRBJ2-3; 7 bases align to TRBD1. Sequencing used PBMCs. The sequence derives from a boy younger than 10 in good health and CMV-seronegative. CDR3 in DNA: TGTGCCAGCCAGAAGATGACAGGGACCCCAGATACGCAGTATTTT. This codes for CASQKMTGTPDTQYF.